The rows below give T cell receptor beta chains drawn from one sample of a study of CD8+CD57+ T cells in acquired aplastic anemia. One entry per CDR3 protein, called by TCRdb with MiXCR from the reads. The data show around 160,000 distinct CDR3 sequences, with around 48% seen just once and about 3% held by the top ten. The sample taken for sequencing was sorted CD4+, CD8+, or CD8+CD57+ T cells (not recorded which) from PBMCs. All receptors derive from a human donor with aplastic anemia. The CDR3 runs from the conserved cysteine through the conserved F or W. The order of the fields is J gene, D gene, clone size, V gene, CDR3 DNA, CDR3 protein. A D gene is named only where the DNA matches it firmly. Only part of the rows carry a size: once, few, many, or a class if the clone is expanded.

>TRBJ2-7|TRBD2|.|TRBV14
TGTGCCAGCAGCCAATATCCTAGCGGCACGTACGAGCAGTACTTC
CASSQYPSGTYEQYF
>TRBJ2-7|.|few|TRBV10-2
TGCGCCAGCAGTGAGTCTACGGGCTACGAGCAGTACTTC
CASSESTGYEQYF
>TRBJ1-2|.|many|TRBV7-2
TGTGCCAGCAGCTTAGCGGGCACCAATCTGGCATTCGCCTTC
CASSLAGTNLAFAF
>TRBJ1-1|.|.|TRBV19
TGTGCCAGTAGTGTCGAACAGGGACTTGGAACTGAAGCTTTCTTT
CASSVEQGLGTEAFF
>TRBJ2-3|.|many|TRBV29-1
TGCAGCGTTGAAGGGCAGAGCACAGATACGCAGTATTTT
CSVEGQSTDTQYF
>TRBJ2-1|.|many|TRBV19
TGTGCCAGTAGGCCGGGCACACCCTACAATGAGCAGTTCTTC
CASRPGTPYNEQFF
>TRBJ1-2|.|.|TRBV6-1
TGTGCCAGCACCCCCCGCCCCGGGAGGCTGGACCTCGGCTACACCTTC
CASTPRPGRLDLGYTF
>TRBJ2-3|.|.|TRBV10-1
TGCGCCAGCACCGGGACACGGAAGGATGGGACGCAGTATTTT
CASTGTRKDGTQYF
>TRBJ2-3|.|many|TRBV9
TGTGCCAGCAGCGTCAGGAGCGGGTCAGATACGCAGTATTTT
CASSVRSGSDTQYF
>TRBJ2-7|.|once|TRBV2
TGTGCCAGCAGCCCCGGACAGCTTCGGGACGAGCAGTACTTC
CASSPGQLRDEQYF
>TRBJ1-1|.|many|TRBV9
TGTGCCAGCAGCGTGAGAGTAAACACTGAAGCTTTCTTT
CASSVRVNTEAFF
>TRBJ2-1|.|.|TRBV19
TGTGCCAGTAGTATCCAGACGACGGGTGAGCAGTTCTTC
CASSIQTTGEQFF
>TRBJ1-1|.|.|TRBV20-1
TGCAGTGCTAGAGTGGGGATGCCGAACACTGAAGCTTTCTTT
CSARVGMPNTEAFF
>TRBJ1-1|.|many|TRBV5-6
TGTGCCAGCAGCAGTACACAGAAACCGAACACTGAAGCTTTCTTT
CASSSTQKPNTEAFF
>TRBJ2-2|TRBD2|.|TRBV20-1
TGCAGTGCTAGAGGGATAGCGGGAGGATACACCGGGGAGCTGTTTTTT
CSARGIAGGYTGELFF
>TRBJ1-1|.|.|TRBV9
TGTGCCAGCAGCGAGCCGCCCGAAGCTTTCTTT
CASSEPPEAFF
>TRBJ2-7|TRBD1|.|TRBV2
TGTGCCAGCAGTGAGAGACAGGGGCCTTCGAGGTACGAGCAGTACTTC
CASSERQGPSRYEQYF
>TRBJ2-1|.|.|TRBV10-3
TGTGCCATCAGTGACGGGATAGTTATACCCTTTTACAATGAGCAGTTCTTC
CAISDGIVIPFYNEQFF
>TRBJ1-2|.|.|TRBV29-1
TGCAGCGTTCCCCCGAATAACTATGGCTACACCTTC
CSVPPNNYGYTF
>TRBJ2-7|TRBD2|many|TRBV7-6
TGTGCCAGCAGCTCAAGTCCCCCGCTAGCGGGGAACTCCTACGAGCAGTACTTC
CASSSSPPLAGNSYEQYF
>TRBJ2-3|.|many|TRBV6-1
TGTGCCAGCAGTCTTCGGACAACAGATACGCAGTATTTT
CASSLRTTDTQYF
>TRBJ2-7|TRBD2|.|TRBV2
TGTGCCAGCAGACCGACTAGCGGGAGGTACGGGCAGTACTTC
CASRPTSGRYGQYF
>TRBJ1-2|.|.|TRBV19
TGTGCCAGTAGTGGGCGGGGGCACTACTATGGCTACACCTTC
CASSGRGHYYGYTF
>TRBJ1-6|.|few|TRBV20-1
TGCAGTGCTAGGAGTCAGGGAGGAGATTCACCCCTCCACTTT
CSARSQGGDSPLHF
>TRBJ1-1|TRBD1|.|TRBV2
TGTGCCAGCAGGGGACAGAGTAACACTGAAGCTTTCTTT
CASRGQSNTEAFF
>TRBJ2-7|TRBD2|.|TRBV2
TGTGCCAGCAGTGCCACCGGGACTAGCGCGTACTCCGAGCAGTACTTC
CASSATGTSAYSEQYF
>TRBJ2-7|TRBD2|once|TRBV24-1
TGTGCCACCAGTGATCATACCAGCGGGAACTACGAGCAGTACTTC
CATSDHTSGNYEQYF
>TRBJ2-1|.|.|TRBV25-1
TGTGCCAGCCACGGGCAGGGCCACAATGAGCAGTTCTTC
CASHGQGHNEQFF
>TRBJ2-1|.|many|TRBV24-1
TGTGCCACCAGTGATCCCAGGCCCGGGACCCTGGGGCACAATGAGCAGTTCTTC
CATSDPRPGTLGHNEQFF
>TRBJ1-1|.|many|TRBV30
TGTGCCTGGAGTGTACGAATTGGCACTGAAGCTTTCTTT
CAWSVRIGTEAFF
>TRBJ2-1|.|few|TRBV14
TGTGCCAGCAGCCAGGGTCAAGTCTCCTACAATGAGCAGTTCTTC
CASSQGQVSYNEQFF
>TRBJ2-7|TRBD2|many|TRBV10-3
TGTGCCATCAGTGATCTCCGGACTAGCGAGGCCTACGAGCAGTACTTC
CAISDLRTSEAYEQYF
>TRBJ2-7|TRBD1|.|TRBV5-1
TGCGCCAGCAGCCTAAGACAGGGCTACGAGCAGTACTTC
CASSLRQGYEQYF
>TRBJ2-1|.|.|TRBV2
TGTGCCAGCAGTTGGGACTCGCAAACCGAGCAGTTCTTC
CASSWDSQTEQFF
>TRBJ1-5|TRBD1|.|TRBV5-1
TGCGCCAGCAGCCCCACTTTGGGACAGGGGGATCGGAATCAGCCCCAGCATTTT
CASSPTLGQGDRNQPQHF
>TRBJ1-1|.|.|TRBV5-1
TGCGCCAGCAGCTTACAGCCCTTGAGGACTGAAGCTTTCTTT
CASSLQPLRTEAFF
>TRBJ2-6|.|many|TRBV9
TGTGCCAGCAGCGTAGGGGCGTCAGCAACTGGGGCCAACGTCCTGACTTTC
CASSVGASATGANVLTF
>TRBJ2-5|.|many|TRBV10-3
TGTGCCATCTGGGGGCGGAGAGTTCCCGTACCTCAAGAGACCCAGTACTTC
CAIWGRRVPVPQETQYF
>TRBJ2-3|.|.|TRBV24-1
TGTGCCACCAGAGGACGGTTCACAGATACGCAGTATTTT
CATRGRFTDTQYF
>TRBJ1-2|.|.|TRBV24-1
TGTGCCACCAGTGGACAGGCCTTCTATGGCTACACCTTC
CATSGQAFYGYTF
>TRBJ1-4|.|many|TRBV5-8
TGTGCCAGCAGCTTGATCAGTGGAACTAATGAAAAACTGTTTTTT
CASSLISGTNEKLFF
>TRBJ1-5|.|.|TRBV25-1
TGTGCCAGCAGTGAGGATCTAAGCAATCAGCCCCAGCATTTT
CASSEDLSNQPQHF
>TRBJ1-5|.|many|TRBV20-1
TGCAGTGCAGGCCTGACCGGGGCCCTCAATCAGCCCCAGCATTTT
CSAGLTGALNQPQHF
>TRBJ1-6|.|.|TRBV20-1
TGCAGTGCTAGTGGTCGAGGGTTTGGTTCACCCCTCCACTTT
CSASGRGFGSPLHF
>TRBJ2-1|TRBD1|.|TRBV7-9
TGTGCCAGCAGCTCCAGACAGGGGCTGTACAATGAGCAGTTCTTC
CASSSRQGLYNEQFF
>TRBJ1-5|.|.|TRBV19
TGTGCCAGTTCGACCCAGGGTGGACCCCAGCATTTT
CASSTQGGPQHF
>TRBJ1-1|TRBD1|.|TRBV10-3
TGTGTCATCAGTGACAGGGAGAACACTGAAGCTTTCTTT
CVISDRENTEAFF
>TRBJ2-2|.|many|TRBV7-3
TGTGCCAGCAGTCTTAGGAACACCGGGGAGCTGTTTTTT
CASSLRNTGELFF
>TRBJ2-7|.|.|TRBV5-5
TGTGCCAGCAGCTTTCTTCCCGCCCAGTCCTACGAGCAGTACTTC
CASSFLPAQSYEQYF
>TRBJ2-7|TRBD2|.|TRBV7-8
TGTGCCAGCAGCTTGTCTAGCGGTTTTGGCGAGCAGTACTTC
CASSLSSGFGEQYF
>TRBJ1-2|.|few|TRBV2
TGTGCCAGCAGTATCGGGCCGCAGCGGGGCTACACCTTC
CASSIGPQRGYTF
>TRBJ1-2|.|many|TRBV9
TGTGCCAGCAGCGCGAATTCCGGGAGCTATGGCTACACCTTC
CASSANSGSYGYTF
>TRBJ2-6|.|many|TRBV12-3/TRBV12-4
TGTGCCAGCAGTTTTAGCTCTGGGGCCAACGTCCTGACTTTC
CASSFSSGANVLTF
>TRBJ1-5|.|many|TRBV6-6
TGTGCCAGCATTTTCAACGGGCAAAATCAGCCCCAGCATTTT
CASIFNGQNQPQHF
>TRBJ1-2|TRBD1|.|TRBV19
TGTGCCAGTAGTTCAACATCCGGGACAGGGGATGGCTACACCTTC
CASSSTSGTGDGYTF
>TRBJ2-7|TRBD1|many|TRBV6-5
TGTGCCAGCAGTTACCGCAGGGGGATCTCCTACGAGCAGTACTTC
CASSYRRGISYEQYF
>TRBJ2-6|.|.|TRBV30
TGTGCCCGGAGTCTGCTGGGTTCCTCTGGGGCCAACGTCCTGACTTTC
CARSLLGSSGANVLTF
>TRBJ1-5|.|many|TRBV24-1
TGTGCCACCAGCTCGGGGGTAAGCAATCAGCCCCAGCATTTT
CATSSGVSNQPQHF
>TRBJ1-1|.|.|TRBV28
TGTGCCAGCAGTTTTGAGGGAGTGAGGGCTGAAGCTTTCTTT
CASSFEGVRAEAFF
>TRBJ2-1|TRBD2|many|TRBV12-3/TRBV12-4
TGTGCCAGCATCCCCAGCGGGAACAATGAGCAGTTCTTC
CASIPSGNNEQFF